This TCR beta chain was sequenced for a study of siplizumab effects on memory and regulatory T cells. Sequencing used immunoSEQ multiplex PCR; TCRdb keeps in-frame clones, though not all of them. The data contain 90,000 to 95,000 clones, 80% to 95% of them singletons. There are 13 residues in the CDR3. Germline loops: CDR1 SGHNT, CDR2 YYREEE (reference sequence). J gave up 9 bases and V 5 bases, and 8 bases lay outside the gene matches. Regarding this clone: Its antigen is undetermined.

Overall study findings and caveats: Assignment of a naive or memory phenotype failed for roughly 80-95% of the proliferating CD4+ or CD8+ clones. Mean Treg-derived proportions of mappable alloreactive CD4+ clones were over 65% for siplizumab and 25% to 30% for controls.

The chain links TRBV5-4 to TRBJ2-5; 9 bases align to TRBD1. The specimen sequenced was CD8+ T cells sorted from blood. The sequence derives from a human donor in good health. CDR3 sequence: CASSPDRGGPQYF. The CDR3 DNA follows: TGTGCCAGCAGTCCGGACAGGGGAGGGCCCCAGTACTTC. Together with reference TRBV5-4 and TRBJ2-5, the CDR3 gives the full variable domain: ETGVTQSPTHLIKTRGQQVTLRCSSQSGHNTVSWYQQALGQGPQFIFQYYREEENGRGNFPPRFSGLQFPNYSSELNVNALELDDSALYLCASSPDRGGPQYFGPGTRLLVL.